The 31 T cell receptor beta chains below were found in one sample sequenced in a study of neoadjuvant anti-PD-1 for oral cavity cancer. TCRdb keeps only in-frame clones here, not all; method: immunoSEQ multiplex PCR. The table lists some 11,000 clones, about 61% of them singletons, with under 7.5% in the top ten. The starting material was tumor tissue, obtained before nivolumab (anti-PD-1) treatment. All receptors come from a person aged 35-79 years with oral cavity squamous cell carcinoma. The donor label of this sample is uncertain.

The V and J genes are TRBV6-5 and TRBJ2-7; the D is unclear. The CDR3 has 13 amino acids. The V and J ends lost 2 bases and 6 bases respectively, with 11 bases between them. Germline-derived CDR1 and CDR2 are MNHEY and SVGAGI. The CDR3 here is CASSYRVRSEQYF. CDR3 DNA: TGTGCCAGCAGTTACAGGGTGAGGAGCGAGCAGTACTTC.

The chain employs TRBV6-5 and TRBJ2-1, with D unclear. The CDR3 runs to 15 residues. V shed 2 bases and J shed 6 bases, with 14 bases lying between them. Germline-derived CDR1 and CDR2 are MNHEY and SVGAGI. The CDR3 here is CASSYVRITPNEQFF. CDR3 nucleotide sequence: TGTGCCAGCAGTTACGTCCGGATAACCCCCAATGAGCAGTTCTTC.

This chain uses TRBV6-6 with TRBJ1-3; 8 nucleotides align to TRBD1. Germline-derived CDR1 and CDR2 are MNHNY and SVGAGI (reference sequence). The length of the CDR3 is 14 residues. Unmatched junction bases numbered 4, after V lost 5 bases and J lost 4 bases. DNA of the CDR3: TGTGCCAGCAGTCGGACAGGGCCAGGAAACACCATATATTTT. Protein sequence: CASSRTGPGNTIYF.

This chain connects TRBV10-1 to TRBJ2-2; perhaps TRBD1 as D (6 bases). Trimming removed 2 bases at V and 7 bases at J, with 11 bases between. CDR1 is WNHNN, CDR2 SYGVQD, per germline (reference sequence). The CDR3 sequence is 14 residues long. The chain's CDR3 is CASSETRGNGELFF. CDR3 in DNA: TGCGCCAGCAGTGAGACAAGGGGGAACGGGGAGCTGTTTTTT.

The chain is built from TRBV7-2 and TRBJ2-5, with a possible D match to TRBD2 (7 bases). V was cut by 7 bases and J by 5 bases, with 14 bases left in between. The CDR3 consists of 13 residues. The germline V gene has CDR1 SGHTA and CDR2 FQGNSA. CDR3 sequence: CASTLGGAETQYF. The CDR3 coding sequence is TGTGCCAGCACTCTAGGGGGGGCGGAGACCCAGTACTTC. The whole variable domain, remainder taken from reference TRBV7-2 and TRBJ2-5, is GAGVSQSPSNKVTEKGKDVELRCDPISGHTALYWYRQSLGQGLEFLIYFQGNSAPDKSGLPSDRFSAERTGGSVSTLTIQRTQQEDSAVYLCASTLGGAETQYFGPGTRLLVL.

This clone was picked up a small number of times. The chain couples TRBV6-6 to TRBJ1-5; D unclear. This CDR3 has 13 residues. The V gene lost 0 bases and the J gene lost 6 bases, with 6 bases spanning the gap. Germline V CDR1 and CDR2: MNHNY, SVGAGI (reference sequence). The CDR3 protein is CASSYSKAQPQHF. CDR3 DNA sequence: TGTGCCAGCAGTTACTCGAAGGCTCAGCCCCAGCATTTT.

The chain has TRBV5-1 and TRBJ2-1; 12 positions agree with TRBD2. From germline, CDR1 is SGHRS and CDR2 YFSETQ. Losses at the gene ends were 0 bases for V and 7 bases for J; bases not matched to a gene: 5. This CDR3 has 16 amino acids. The CDR3 DNA reads TGCGCCAGCAGCTTGGCCGGGACTAGCGGGTTAAATGAGCAGTTCTTC. Translating gives CASSLAGTSGLNEQFF.

This chain uses TRBV9 with TRBJ2-3; D assignment may be TRBD1 or TRBD2 (6 bases each). This CDR3 is 16 amino acids long. Germline CDR1 SGDLS, CDR2 YYNGEE. With 0 bases removed from V and 2 bases from J, the gap between germline ends came to 13 bases. This chain's CDR3 is CASSVVGGEPTDTQYF. The CDR3 region has the DNA TGTGCCAGCAGCGTAGTCGGGGGCGAACCCACAGATACGCAGTATTTT.

V and J are TRBV5-6 and TRBJ1-6; 7 bases are a match to TRBD1. This CDR3 region has 16 residues. Germline V gene sequence: CDR1 SGHDT, CDR2 YYEEEE. The V gene end was trimmed by 0 bases and the J gene end by 5 bases; junction bases not matched to a gene: 5. The CDR3 nucleotides read TGTGCCAGCAGCTTGGACCCCAGGGGGGATAATTCACCCCTCCACTTT. Translated: CASSLDPRGDNSPLHF.

The V gene is TRBV19, the J gene TRBJ1-5, with D perhaps TRBD1 (6 bases). Germline assignment: CDR1 LNHDA and CDR2 SQIVND (reference sequence). Trimming stripped 2 bases from V and 3 bases from J, with 11 bases between. The CDR3 contains 15 residues. CDR3 sequence: CASSISGVNNQPQHF. The CDR3, as DNA: TGTGCCAGTAGTATATCAGGGGTTAACAATCAGCCCCAGCATTTT.

This sequence joins TRBV7-9 and TRBJ2-3; 14 bases line up with TRBD2. Germline V gives CDR1 SEHNR, CDR2 FQNEAQ (reference sequence). V trimming: 5 bases; J trimming: 3 bases; junction bases outside the gene matches: 10. CDR3 size: 18 residues. For the CDR3, the DNA is TGTGCCAGCAGCCCTCCCCTGGGACTAGCGGGGGTTACAGATACGCAGTATTTT. As protein: CASSPPLGLAGVTDTQYF.

The rearrangement uses TRBV11-2 and TRBJ2-7; 7 nucleotides align to TRBD2. Per the germline V gene, CDR1 is SGHAT and CDR2 is FQNNGV. V was pared by 1 base and J by 2 bases, with 5 bases of the junction left unmatched. The CDR3 spans 15 residues. CDR3 sequence: CASSLGGSPAYEQYF. CDR3 nucleotide sequence: TGTGCCAGCAGCTTAGGCGGGAGTCCCGCCTACGAGCAGTACTTC.

The chain recombines TRBV6-1 with TRBJ1-2; the match to TRBD1 covers 9 bases. The V gene end was trimmed by 3 bases and the J gene end by 7 bases; junction bases not matched to a gene: 3. CDR1 is MNHNS, CDR2 SASEGT, per germline. The CDR3 length is 13 residues. The CDR3 DNA reads as TGTGCCAGCAGTGATGGGACAGGGAGTGGCTACACCTTC. It yields the protein CASSDGTGSGYTF.

This clone is a singleton in its sample. The chain recombines TRBV5-6 with TRBJ1-2, with TRBD1 as a possible D gene (5 bases). V lost 0 bases to trimming and J lost 1 base, with 10 bases between them. The CDR3 has 15 amino acids. Germline V gene lookup returns CDR1 SGHDT and CDR2 YYEEEE. Here the CDR3 DNA reads TGTGCCAGCAGCTTGGGGCAGGGTAGTAACTATGGCTACACCTTC. It codes for CASSLGQGSNYGYTF.

This chain uses TRBV18 with TRBJ2-7; tentatively, D is TRBD1 (8 bases). The CDR3 spans 17 residues. Trimming left V 1 base short and J 0 bases short, with 16 bases between. In germline, CDR1 is KGHSH, CDR2 LQKENI. In nucleotides, the CDR3 is TGTGCCAGCTCACCACGGGGGGGACAGGTGGGCTCCTACGAGCAGTACTTC. Translating it yields CASSPRGGQVGSYEQYF.

This rearrangement joins TRBV5-1 to TRBJ2-5; a weak D match, TRBD1 (6 bases). This CDR3 spans 15 amino acids. The V and J ends lost 2 bases and 2 bases respectively, with 13 bases between them. Germline CDR1 reads SGHRS; CDR2 reads YFSETQ. The CDR3, as DNA: TGCGCCAGCAGCTTTACAACAGGGAGACAAGAGACCCAGTACTTC. Translated: CASSFTTGRQETQYF.

The gene calls are TRBV4-1 and TRBJ2-5, with TRBD2 matching over 8 bases. Germline V gives CDR1 MGHRA, CDR2 YSYEKL. The V and J ends lost 1 base and 1 base, in that order; junction bases with no gene match: 2. The CDR3 contains 15 residues. CDR3 loop: CASSQGTSSQETQYF. CDR3 coding DNA: TGCGCCAGCAGCCAAGGGACTAGCAGCCAAGAGACCCAGTACTTC.

The V gene is TRBV2, the J gene TRBJ1-3; possible D gene TRBD1, 6 bases. From germline, CDR1 is SNHLY and CDR2 FYNNEI. This CDR3 region has 15 residues. The V end lost 3 bases, the J end lost 4 bases, and 13 bases lay between the germline ends. CDR3 in DNA: TGTGCCAGCAGTGACGGCAGGGGATTCGGAAACACCATATATTTT. Its translation is CASSDGRGFGNTIYF.

DNA for the CDR3: TGTGCCAGCAGCCGACAGGGAGTCCAATACGAGCAGTACTTC. This sequence encodes CASSRQGVQYEQYF. This chain uses TRBV7-9 with TRBJ2-7; 7 positions agree with TRBD1. Losses at the gene ends were 5 bases for V and 4 bases for J; bases not matched to a gene: 8. This CDR3 has 14 residues. Germline CDR1 reads SEHNR; CDR2 reads FQNEAQ (reference sequence).

The chain carries TRBV9 and TRBJ1-5; D is undetermined. The CDR3 spans 17 residues. Trimming took 4 bases from V and 3 from J, leaving 20 bases between them. CDR1 is SGDLS and CDR2 is YYNGEE in the germline V gene. In nucleotides, the CDR3 is TGTGCCAGCAGCCCCCCCGTTAAGGGTCTATCCAATCAGCCCCAGCATTTT. Protein sequence: CASSPPVKGLSNQPQHF.

This clone was found a few times. The gene calls are TRBV5-4 and TRBJ2-7, with TRBD1 as a possible D gene (6 bases). Trimming pared 9 bases from V and 0 bases from J, leaving 13 bases between. CDR1 and CDR2 (germline): SGHNT, YYREEE (reference sequence). The CDR3 extends over 13 amino acids. The CDR3 protein is CATLDSSSYEQYF. The CDR3 DNA sequence: TGTGCCACACTGGACAGTAGCTCCTACGAGCAGTACTTC.

This clone occurred a few times. The rearrangement joins TRBV30 to TRBJ2-1; D is possibly TRBD1 or TRBD2 (5 bases each). Germline V gene sequence: CDR1 GTSNPN, CDR2 SVGIG (reference sequence). This CDR3 has 16 amino acids. The ends were cut back, 3 bases at V and 0 bases at J, with 15 bases in the middle. The CDR3 nucleotides are TGTGCCTGGAGCGGTACATGGGGGAACTCCTACAATGAGCAGTTCTTC. It encodes CAWSGTWGNSYNEQFF. Drawing the rest from reference TRBV30 and TRBJ2-1, the complete variable domain is SQTIHQWPATLVQPVGSPLSLECTVEGTSNPNLYWYRQAAGRGLQLLFYSVGIGQISSEVPQNLSASRPQDRQFILSSKKLLLSDSGFYLCAWSGTWGNSYNEQFFGPGTRLTVL.

V is TRBV5-5 and J is TRBJ2-7, with D possibly being TRBD1 (6 bases). Trimming removed 0 bases at V and 2 bases at J, with 12 bases between. The germline V gene encodes CDR1 SGHKS and CDR2 YYEKEE (reference sequence). CDR3 length: 15 residues. The CDR3 DNA is TGTGCCAGCAGCTTGGAGGCGGCAGGGGCCTACGAGCAGTACTTC. This translates into CASSLEAAGAYEQYF.

J is TRBJ2-4 and V is TRBV5-6, with D possibly being TRBD1 or TRBD2 (5 bases each). The CDR3 sequence is 14 residues long. Trimming cost V 2 bases and J 4 bases, with 10 bases left between them. CDR1 and CDR2 (germline): SGHDT, YYEEEE. The chain's CDR3 is CASSFGTTKNIQYF. Written as DNA, the CDR3 is TGTGCCAGCAGCTTCGGGACCACGAAAAACATTCAGTACTTC.

The J gene is TRBJ1-4, the V gene TRBV27, with D possibly being TRBD1 (6 bases). This CDR3 is built from 15 residues. Germline V CDR1 and CDR2: MNHEY, SMNVEV (reference sequence). The V end was cut by 0 bases, the J end by 10 bases, with 15 bases between. The CDR3 DNA follows: TGTGCCAGCAGTTTATCGGCCAGGGGCGGGGGAAAACTGTTTTTT. It is translated as CASSLSARGGGKLFF.

This clone has a handful of counts. The chain links TRBV14 to TRBJ2-7, with 9 bases matching TRBD1. Trimming at V came to 5 bases and at J to 3 bases, leaving 11 bases not matched to a gene. CDR1 SGHDN and CDR2 FVKESK come from the germline V gene. This CDR3 comprises 16 residues. The CDR3 sequence: CASSKPGQGRVYEQYF. The CDR3 nucleotides are TGTGCCAGCAGCAAACCGGGACAGGGACGAGTCTACGAGCAGTACTTC.

This clone has more than one count but fewer than ten. This chain uses TRBV7-9 with TRBJ2-2; 7 nucleotides match TRBD1. This CDR3 is built from 16 residues. Germline V gene data show CDR1 as SEHNR and CDR2 as FQNEAQ (reference sequence). V lost 5 bases and J lost 6; bases outside the gene matches: 12. CDR3 sequence reads: CASSPKRQGVAGELFF. For the CDR3, the DNA is TGTGCCAGCAGCCCCAAAAGACAGGGTGTGGCCGGGGAGCTGTTTTTT.

This rearrangement joins TRBV6-5 to TRBJ2-3, with TRBD2 matching 9 bases. CDR1 and CDR2 from the germline V gene are MNHEY and SVGAGI. The CDR3 has 15 residues. V was pared by 6 bases and J by 0 bases, with 4 bases of the junction left unmatched. The CDR3: CASRKTSGSTDTQYF. The DNA for the CDR3 is TGTGCCAGCAGAAAGACTAGCGGAAGCACAGATACGCAGTATTTT.

This clone was counted a few times. The chain carries TRBV25-1 and TRBJ2-2; possibly TRBD2 for D (7 bases). The V end was cut by 5 bases, the J end by 0 bases, with 13 bases between. The CDR3 extends over 16 amino acids. Germline V gives CDR1 MGHDK, CDR2 SYGVNS. The CDR3, as DNA: TGTGCCAGCAGTCTTGGGGGGGGCGCGAACACCGGGGAGCTGTTTTTT. Amino acids: CASSLGGGANTGELFF.

The CDR3 coding sequence is TGTGCCAGCAGCCCCCCGGGCTACGAGCAGTACTTC. It encodes CASSPPGYEQYF. The rearrangement joins TRBV7-6 to TRBJ2-7; D remains unclear. The V and J ends lost 5 bases and 3 bases respectively, with 8 bases between them. CDR1 and CDR2 (germline): SGHVS, FNYEAQ. The length of the CDR3 is 12 residues.

This clone was seen a handful of times. V is TRBV7-8 and J is TRBJ2-7, with 14 positions matching TRBD2. Per the germline V gene, CDR1 is SGHVS and CDR2 is FQNEAQ. The J segment lost 2 bases and the V segment lost 0 bases, leaving 6 bases of the junction unmatched. The length of the CDR3 is 18 residues. Here the CDR3 DNA reads TGTGCCAGCAGCTTAGCAGGGACTAGCGGGAGCCCAGCCTACGAGCAGTACTTC. It translates to CASSLAGTSGSPAYEQYF.